Listed here are 25 T cell receptor beta chains from one sample, sequenced in a study of spatial heterogeneity in lung cancer (dated by TCRdb to between 2018 and 2021). What the time point label conveys for this sample: sample taken at primary tumor resection. No antigen has been assigned to these receptors. The full study reports these points: The tumor nonsynonymous mutation count correlated with the number of expanded alpha and beta TCRs within the tumor.

Preparation of the library involved 5' RACE. The instrument was a NextSeq 500. TCRdb reworked the public reads: Q25 trimming with fastp, MiXCR clone assembly, productive beta chains retained. One record per CDR3 amino acid sequence lists the most common genes and DNA. The sample table records approximately 18,000 distinct CDR3 sequences; 5.8% of these occur just once. Of the sample, 9% to 12% is held by the ten largest clones. The sample here was lung tumor tissue, taken at surgery. The receptors stem from a female donor with early-stage non-small cell lung cancer.

Only a few counts were recorded for this clonotype. With the library built for alpha chains, this beta chain is off target and its frequency is not meaningful. This rearrangement joins TRBV6-1 to TRBJ2-1; D call uncertain. Trimming removed 1 base at V and 10 bases at J, with 5 bases between. Germline lookup yields CDR1 MNHNS and CDR2 SASEGT. This CDR3 is 11 amino acids long. The CDR3 region is CASSEDREQFF. CDR3 in DNA: TGTGCCAGCAGTGAAGATAGGGAGCAGTTCTTC.

Only a few counts were recorded for this clonotype. This beta chain appears as a stray read in a library generated for alpha chains; its size is not informative. The chain recombines TRBV29-1 with TRBJ2-5; D not certain. V shed 3 bases and J shed 2 bases, with 16 bases lying between them. This CDR3 has 15 residues. From germline, CDR1 is SQVTM and CDR2 ANQGSEA. This CDR3 reads CSVEGSRHRQETQYF. CDR3 bases: TGCAGCGTTGAGGGGTCCCGGCACAGACAAGAGACCCAGTACTTC.

This clonotype was seen more than once but under ten times. This beta chain is an unintended read in a library built for alpha chains; its size means little. The chain employs TRBV5-1 and TRBJ2-1, with 10 positions matching TRBD2. The CDR3 runs to 15 residues. Germline CDR1 reads SGHRS; CDR2 reads YFSETQ. The V gene end was trimmed by 4 bases and the J gene end by 6 bases; junction bases not matched to a gene: 7. The CDR3 loop reads CASSIGLAELNEQFF. The CDR3 nucleotides read TGCGCCAGCAGCATAGGACTAGCGGAGCTCAATGAGCAGTTCTTC.

This clonotype was seen ten or more times. Compared with germline, one end of the junction differs, possibly owing to a read error. A library prepared for alpha chains yielded this beta chain as an off-target read; its size is of little meaning. The rearrangement joins TRBV4-1 to TRBJ2-7, with a tentative D call TRBD1 (7 bases). The germline V gene encodes CDR1 MGHRA and CDR2 YSYEKL. The CDR3 consists of 15 residues. CDR3 nucleotides: TGCGCCAGCAGTCAAGGACTCAGGGGGGCCTCCGAGCAGTACTTC. Protein: CASSQGLRGASEQYF.

This clonotype was detected many times. Found in a library prepared for alpha chains, this beta chain is an off-target read, and its abundance has little meaning. The rearrangement uses TRBV20-1 and TRBJ1-1; 9 nucleotides align to TRBD1. Losses at the gene ends were 5 bases for V and 2 bases for J; bases not matched to a gene: 6. CDR3 length: 14 residues. From germline, CDR1 is DFQATT and CDR2 SNEGSKA (reference sequence). The CDR3 is CSAEQGAINTEAFF. CDR3 nucleotides: TGCAGTGCTGAACAGGGGGCGATCAACACTGAAGCTTTCTTT.

Ten or more counts support this clonotype. Found in a library prepared for alpha chains, this beta chain is an off-target read, and its abundance has little meaning. CDR3 nucleotide sequence: TGTGCCAGCAGTCCCGCGGGGGCCGAGCAGTACTTC. Translating gives CASSPAGAEQYF. The chain carries TRBV7-8 and TRBJ2-7; tentative D call: TRBD2 (7 bases). The germline CDR1 and CDR2 sequences are SGHVS and FQNEAQ. CDR3 size: 12 residues. Trimming cost V 6 bases and J 6 bases, with 12 bases left between them. Full variable domain (outside the CDR3, taken from reference TRBV7-8 and TRBJ2-7): GAGVSQSPRYKVAKRGQDVALRCDPISGHVSLFWYQQALGQGPEFLTYFQNEAQLDKSGLPSDRFFAERPEGSVSTLKIQRTQQEDSAVYLCASSPAGAEQYFGPGTRLTVT.

This clonotype has ten or more counts. Since it is a stray read in a library aimed at alpha chains, this beta chain has a size that is not meaningful. The rearrangement joins TRBV12-3 or TRBV12-4 to TRBJ2-2; TRBD2 is a possible D gene (6 bases). V lost 8 bases to trimming and J lost 3 bases, with 16 bases between them. This CDR3 is 15 amino acids long. The DNA for the CDR3 is TGTGCCAGCTTCCCCCGGGGGTCCGACACCGGGGAGCTGTTTTTT. This translates into CASFPRGSDTGELFF.

The sample holds many counts of this clonotype. Within a library made for alpha chains, this beta chain is off target, and its count is uninformative. The chain couples TRBV5-1 to TRBJ2-3, with TRBD1 matching 7 bases. Per the germline V gene, CDR1 is SGHRS and CDR2 is YFSETQ. The CDR3 length is 14 residues. The junction had 4 bases not matched to a gene; V was cut back by 6 bases and J by 0 bases. The CDR3 nucleotides are TGCGCCAGCACGGGACAGACTAGCACAGATACGCAGTATTTT. This sequence encodes CASTGQTSTDTQYF. Full variable domain (remainder filled in from reference TRBV5-1 and TRBJ2-3): KAGVTQTPRYLIKTRGQQVTLSCSPISGHRSVSWYQQTPGQGLQFLFEYFSETQRNKGNFPGRFSGRQFSNSRSEMNVSTLELGDSALYLCASTGQTSTDTQYFGPGTRLTVL.

This clonotype was seen many times. This beta chain is an off-target read within a library intended for alpha chains, so its frequency means little. The V call is TRBV6-2 or TRBV6-3, the J call TRBJ2-1; TRBD2 matches 7 bases. V shed 0 bases and J 6 bases; nucleotides not matched to a gene: 8. The CDR3 runs to 16 residues. The germline gives CDR1 MNHEY, CDR2 SVGEGT. The CDR3 here is CASSYSILAGINEQFF. The CDR3 DNA reads as TGTGCCAGCAGTTACTCGATATTAGCGGGTATCAATGAGCAGTTCTTC.

This clonotype was seen only a few times. As an off-target read in a library built for alpha chains, this beta chain has a frequency of little significance. The chain has TRBV2 and TRBJ2-4; 12 positions agree with TRBD1. J gave up 2 bases and V 8 bases, and 4 bases lay outside the gene matches. Germline V gene data show CDR1 as SNHLY and CDR2 as FYNNEI. The CDR3 is 15 residues long. The CDR3 nucleotides are TGTGCCAGCGGAGGGACAGGGGGCCCCAAAAACATTCAGTACTTC. Translated, it gives CASGGTGGPKNIQYF.

This clonotype was observed at least ten times. This beta chain was picked up by a library intended for alpha chains and is off target, so its count carries little meaning. The CDR3: CAISEWEGRLYGYTF. The CDR3 coding sequence is TGTGCCATCAGTGAGTGGGAAGGACGACTTTATGGCTACACCTTC. V and J are TRBV10-3 and TRBJ1-2, with D unresolved. The length of the CDR3 is 15 residues. CDR1 is ENHRY, CDR2 SYGVKD, per germline. The V and J ends lost 1 base and 5 bases respectively, with 14 bases between them.

In its sample, this clonotype was seen many times. A library prepared for alpha chains yielded this beta chain as an off-target read; its size is of little meaning. The chain employs TRBV19 and TRBJ1-5; TRBD1 matches at 7 bases. Germline assignment: CDR1 LNHDA and CDR2 SQIVND (reference sequence). The CDR3 has 15 residues. V dropped 6 bases and J dropped 0; count of bases not matched to a gene: 5. CDR3 residues: CASSLQGVSNQPQHF. For the CDR3, the DNA is TGTGCCAGTAGCCTCCAGGGGGTTAGCAATCAGCCCCAGCATTTT.

This clonotype was detected ten times or more. Since the library was made to target alpha chains, this beta chain is a stray read and its abundance is not meaningful. The chain couples TRBV20-1 to TRBJ1-2; TRBD1 might be the D (6 bases). The germline V gene encodes CDR1 DFQATT and CDR2 SNEGSKA (reference sequence). V dropped 0 bases and J dropped 4 bases, with 15 bases sitting between them. This CDR3 comprises 15 residues. The CDR3 DNA reads as TGCAGTGCTAGAGATCCTGTGGGACACCTCTATGGCTACACCTTC. Its translation is CSARDPVGHLYGYTF.

This clonotype was observed many times. This beta chain was picked up by a library intended for alpha chains and is off target, so its count carries little meaning. This sequence joins TRBV24-1 and TRBJ1-5; weak D call: TRBD1 (5 bases). The CDR3 has 16 amino acids. V was trimmed by 3 bases and J by 8 bases, leaving 19 bases between them. Germline values: CDR1 KGHDR, CDR2 SFDVKD. The CDR3 protein is CATSDGTGTHGEPQHF. In DNA form, the CDR3 reads TGTGCCACCAGTGATGGGACCGGGACCCACGGGGAGCCCCAGCATTTT.

This clonotype was detected ten times or more. This beta chain came through as a stray read in a library set up for alpha chains, and its size says little. The chain carries TRBV9 and TRBJ2-1, with 8 nucleotides matching TRBD1. The V gene's germline CDR1 is SGDLS and CDR2 YYNGEE. CDR3 length: 14 residues. V shed 3 bases and J 8 bases; nucleotides not matched to a gene: 7. The DNA for the CDR3 is TGTGCCAGCAGCGCTGGACAGGGTCGAGATGAGCAGTTCTTC. It specifies CASSAGQGRDEQFF.

As regards this clonotype: Found in a library prepared for alpha chains, this beta chain is an off-target read, and its abundance has little meaning. The gene calls are TRBV28 and TRBJ1-2, with D unclear. Germline V gene sequence: CDR1 MDHEN, CDR2 SYDVKM. Deletions cut 4 bases from V and 5 bases from J, with 5 bases between. This CDR3 has 11 residues. Written as DNA, the CDR3 is TGTGCCAGCAGTTCTCTTTATGGCTACACCTTC. Translation: CASSSLYGYTF.

This clonotype was picked up a small number of times. Since it is a stray read in a library aimed at alpha chains, this beta chain has a size that is not meaningful. This chain links TRBV27 with TRBJ1-6; perhaps TRBD1 as D (6 bases). Germline CDR1 MNHEY, CDR2 SMNVEV (reference sequence). Trimming pared 6 bases from V and 0 bases from J, leaving 9 bases between. CDR3 length: 15 amino acids. In DNA, the CDR3 is TGTGCCAGCAGACAGGGAGGCTCCTATAATTCACCCCTCCACTTT. This encodes CASRQGGSYNSPLHF.

This clonotype was counted ten times or more. Since the library was made to target alpha chains, this beta chain is a stray read and its abundance is not meaningful. The gene calls are TRBV4-1 and TRBJ1-6; TRBD1 is a possible D gene (5 bases). CDR1 and CDR2 from the germline V gene are MGHRA and YSYEKL. V dropped 1 base and J dropped 4 bases, with 17 bases sitting between them. This CDR3 contains 18 residues. The CDR3 reads CASSQVFGLTAYNSPLHF. The DNA of the CDR3 is TGCGCCAGCAGCCAAGTCTTTGGCCTGACAGCTTATAATTCACCCCTCCACTTT.

This clonotype was observed at least ten times. This beta chain is a stray sequence in a library constructed for alpha chains; its clone size is not meaningful. The rearrangement links TRBV27 to TRBJ2-7; D uncertain. CDR1 and CDR2 (germline): MNHEY, SMNVEV (reference sequence). This CDR3 comprises 15 residues. Trimming stripped 2 bases from V and 4 bases from J, with 15 bases between. The CDR3 loop is CASSLGQPGQYEQYF. CDR3 in DNA: TGTGCCAGCAGTTTAGGTCAGCCCGGCCAGTACGAGCAGTACTTC.

This clonotype was observed at least ten times. This beta chain came through as a stray read in a library set up for alpha chains, and its size says little. This chain joins TRBV10-1 and TRBJ2-1; perhaps TRBD2 as D (5 bases). In germline, CDR1 is WNHNN, CDR2 SYGVQD (reference sequence). The ends were cut back, 2 bases at V and 8 bases at J, with 7 bases in the middle. The CDR3 totals 12 residues. The CDR3 DNA sequence: TGCGCCAGCAGTGAGACCGGGGATGAGCAGTTCTTC. Its protein product is CASSETGDEQFF.

The sample holds many counts of this clonotype. This beta chain lies outside the target of a library built for alpha chains; its clone size means little. V gene TRBV5-1 combines with J gene TRBJ2-7; the match to TRBD1 covers 7 bases. The V segment lost 4 bases and the J segment 1 base; nucleotides outside the gene matches: 14. Germline-derived CDR1 and CDR2 are SGHRS and YFSETQ. The CDR3 has 17 residues. CDR3 amino acids: CASSPTPTGALSYEQYF. Written as DNA, the CDR3 is TGCGCCAGCAGCCCAACCCCAACAGGGGCCCTATCCTACGAGCAGTACTTC. The whole variable domain, remainder taken from reference TRBV5-1 and TRBJ2-7, is KAGVTQTPRYLIKTRGQQVTLSCSPISGHRSVSWYQQTPGQGLQFLFEYFSETQRNKGNFPGRFSGRQFSNSRSEMNVSTLELGDSALYLCASSPTPTGALSYEQYFGPGTRLTVT.

This clonotype is termed medium-sized. This beta chain is an off-target read within a library intended for alpha chains, so its frequency means little. The chain is built from TRBV27 and TRBJ2-1; 10 bases align to TRBD2. Germline V gene sequence: CDR1 MNHEY, CDR2 SMNVEV (reference sequence). Trimming took 2 bases from V and 7 from J; bases not matched to a gene: 2. The length of the CDR3 is 14 residues. CDR3 nucleotide sequence: TGTGCCAGCAGTTTAAGCGGGAGGGATAATGAGCAGTTCTTC. Its protein product is CASSLSGRDNEQFF.

This clonotype showed up many times. The size of this beta chain means little, since it is a stray read in a library made for alpha chains. The V gene is TRBV10-3, the J gene TRBJ2-1; no clear D. Germline CDR1 is ENHRY and CDR2 is SYGVKD. Trimming stripped 6 bases from V and 10 bases from J, with 16 bases between. CDR3 length: 13 amino acids. The CDR3 bases are TGTGCCATCAGAGACTCCATCCGGTGGGAGCAGTTCTTC. Translation: CAIRDSIRWEQFF.

This clonotype occurred many times. Its ends do not fully match the called genes, so a read error is possible. This beta chain is a stray read from a library made for alpha chains; its abundance is not meaningful. The chain combines TRBV27 with TRBJ2-3; D possibly corresponds to TRBD1 (5 bases). Germline CDR1 MNHEY, CDR2 SMNVEV (reference sequence). The CDR3 has 12 residues. The CDR3 region has the DNA TGTGCCAGCAGTTTACCCCAGGGCGCGTGGGTTTTT. Translation: CASSLPQGAWVF.

The table lists this clonotype with a few counts. This beta chain appears as a stray read in a library generated for alpha chains; its size is not informative. The chain joins TRBV7-3 to TRBJ2-1; a weak D match, TRBD1 (5 bases). Trimming pared 6 bases from V and 9 bases from J, leaving 18 bases between. Germline assignment: CDR1 SGHTA and CDR2 FQGTGA. The CDR3 has 14 amino acids. DNA for the CDR3: TGTGCCAGCAGTCTCGGTACTGGGGCACGTGAGCAGTTCTTC. Amino acids: CASSLGTGAREQFF.